One sample yielded the 22 T cell receptor beta chains listed below, sequenced in a study of T cells expressing NK-cell markers (dated by TCRdb to the early 2020s). The library was generated by 5' RACE. TCRdb names Illumina HiSeq 2000 as the instrument used. After TCRdb reprocessed the reads, each CDR3 protein sequence was kept as one row, without DNA. In this sample's table one finds 130,000 to 150,000 distinct CDR3 sequences. Together, the top ten hold roughly 12% of the sample. The sequencing input was blood T cells: a sorted CD56 or NKG2C T cell subset, CD4+ or CD8+ T cells, or bulk PBMC T cells (not recorded which). The receptors derive from a man aged 18 to 29 in good health. Donor details come from another sample of the same person, matched by shared clones.

This sequence joins TRBV29-1 and TRBJ2-3; the D gene TCRdb calls, TRBD2, cannot be checked with no DNA. Germline V gene lookup returns CDR1 SQVTM and CDR2 ANQGSEA. The CDR3 extends over 16 amino acids. CDR3 in amino acids: CSVEIRTSGRAGPQYF.

This sequence joins TRBV28 and TRBJ1-2; as DNA is missing, the TRBD1 call by TCRdb cannot be tested. The V gene's germline CDR1 is MDHEN and CDR2 SYDVKM. CDR3 length equals 15 residues. The CDR3 loop reads CASSLVSRPTGGYTF.

The chain uses TRBV25-1 and TRBJ2-7; as DNA is missing, the TRBD1 call by TCRdb cannot be tested. CDR3 length: 14 amino acids. CDR1 and CDR2 from the germline V gene are MGHDK and SYGVNS. The chain's CDR3 is CASSGEGESYEQYF.

The rearrangement joins TRBV6-1 to TRBJ2-7; the TRBD2 assignment by TCRdb is unverifiable without DNA. Germline V gives CDR1 MNHNS, CDR2 SASEGT. This CDR3 spans 15 amino acids. The chain's CDR3 is CASSRGTSGGHEQYF.

CDR3 sequence reads: CASSIWRDTQYF. V gene TRBV19 combines with J gene TRBJ2-3. Germline-derived CDR1 and CDR2 are LNHDA and SQIVND (reference sequence). CDR3 length equals 12 residues.

The chain links TRBV2 to TRBJ2-1; TCRdb designates TRBD2, a call that cannot be tested without DNA. Germline CDR1 SNHLY, CDR2 FYNNEI. The CDR3 has 17 residues. The CDR3 reads CASGTVGLAEPYNEQFF.

The gene calls are TRBV4-2 and TRBJ2-1; TCRdb picks TRBD2, but there is no DNA to check that call. Germline V gene data show CDR1 as LGHNA and CDR2 as YNFKEQ. The CDR3 is 16 residues long. CDR3 residues: CASSQELAGGPYEQFF.

The rearrangement joins TRBV24-1 to TRBJ2-2; TCRdb gives TRBD1 as the D gene, but with no DNA this cannot be confirmed. CDR3 length: 16 residues. The germline CDR1 and CDR2 sequences are KGHDR and SFDVKD. CDR3 loop: CATSDLRDSSTGELFF.

This chain links TRBV28 with TRBJ2-5; the TCRdb call, TRBD1, lacks DNA for checking. Germline CDR1 and CDR2: MDHEN and SYDVKM. The CDR3 length is 21 residues. The CDR3 protein is CASSRPLFLTGTGGRVETQYF.

This chain connects TRBV5-5 to TRBJ1-4. Germline V CDR1 and CDR2: SGHKS, YYEKEE (reference sequence). The CDR3 length is 14 residues. CDR3 protein: CASSLDDLNEKLFF.

The V and J genes are TRBV20-1 and TRBJ2-7. There are 14 residues in the CDR3. Per germline, CDR1 DFQATT and CDR2 SNEGSKA (reference sequence). CDR3 protein: CSARVLAETYEQYF.

V is TRBV5-1 and J is TRBJ1-1; TCRdb lists TRBD1, though no DNA is available to test this call. The CDR3 is 17 residues long. The germline V gene has CDR1 SGHRS and CDR2 YFSETQ. The CDR3 region is CASSFSGTLRRSTEAFF. Based on the CDR3 plus reference TRBV5-1 and TRBJ1-1, the full variable domain is KAGVTQTPRYLIKTRGQQVTLSCSPISGHRSVSWYQQTPGQGLQFLFEYFSETQRNKGNFPGRFSGRQFSNSRSEMNVSTLELGDSALYLCASSFSGTLRRSTEAFFGQGTRLTVV.

The J gene is TRBJ2-5, the V gene TRBV7-9; checking the TCRdb D call of TRBD1 is not possible without DNA. The CDR3 is 14 amino acids. CDR1 and CDR2 from the germline V gene are SEHNR and FQNEAQ (reference sequence). This chain's CDR3 is CASSPGQGIETQYF.

This rearrangement joins TRBV6-2 or TRBV6-3 to TRBJ2-3; the TCRdb D gene call, TRBD1, has no DNA to confirm it. This CDR3 contains 13 residues. Germline V lookup: CDR1 MNHEY, CDR2 SVGEGT. The CDR3: CASSSGETDTQYF.

The genes are TRBV11-2 and TRBJ2-4; lacking DNA, the TRBD2 call made by TCRdb goes unchecked. CDR3 length equals 15 residues. The germline CDR1 and CDR2 sequences are SGHAT and FQNNGV. This chain's CDR3 is CASSLGSAVGNIQYF.

The V gene is TRBV29-1, the J gene TRBJ2-2; TCRdb calls TRBD2, which cannot be checked without DNA. The CDR3 loop spans 13 amino acids. Per germline, CDR1 SQVTM and CDR2 ANQGSEA. The CDR3 is CSAIAGGPGELFF.

The rearrangement links TRBV6-2 or TRBV6-3 to TRBJ1-1. The CDR3 is 15 residues long. Germline loops: CDR1 MNHEY, CDR2 SVGEGT. The CDR3 sequence: CASSYAGGGNTEAFF.

The gene calls are TRBV12-3 or TRBV12-4 and TRBJ2-1; no DNA is available, so the TRBD1 call from TCRdb remains unchecked. The CDR3 is 17 residues long. The CDR3 protein is CASSLRLGGGASNEQFF.

The V call is TRBV20-1, the J call TRBJ2-1. The germline CDR1 and CDR2 sequences are DFQATT and SNEGSKA (reference sequence). The length of the CDR3 is 13 residues. CDR3 region: CSARRANYNEQFF.

The rearrangement links TRBV20-1 to TRBJ2-1; checking the TCRdb D call of TRBD1 is not possible without DNA. CDR1 is DFQATT, CDR2 SNEGSKA, per germline (reference sequence). The CDR3 loop spans 15 amino acids. The CDR3 protein is CSARVRDSPYNEQFF.

V usage is TRBV11-2 and J usage is TRBJ2-7; TCRdb selects TRBD1, and the lack of DNA leaves this call unchecked. The CDR3 spans 16 residues. Germline V lookup: CDR1 SGHAT, CDR2 FQNNGV. CDR3 protein: CASSLDLGDRGHEQYF. Looking up the rest from reference TRBV11-2 and TRBJ2-7 gives the full variable domain: EAGVAQSPRYKIIEKRQSVAFWCNPISGHATLYWYQQILGQGPKLLIQFQNNGVVDDSQLPKDRFSAERLKGVDSTLKIQPAKLEDSAVYLCASSLDLGDRGHEQYFGPGTRLTVT.

V is TRBV24-1 and J is TRBJ2-7; TCRdb reports TRBD1, a call that lacks DNA to check it against. The length of the CDR3 is 15 residues. Germline V gives CDR1 KGHDR, CDR2 SFDVKD. CDR3 in amino acids: CATSDLRDPTYEQYF.